Below, one T cell receptor (beta chain) is given with its context. Per the study methods: For nucleated cells, counts were estimated from reference gene primer amplification. Profiled with immunoSEQ multiplex PCR; TCRdb holds only in-frame clones, not every one. That table furnishes V, J and clone size, whereas the DNA furnished D and trimming. The sample has 350,000 to 400,000 clones; approximately 88% are singletons. The entry originates in a study of blood T cell repertoires in COVID-19. Trimming stripped 4 bases from V and 4 bases from J, with 8 bases between. Germline V CDR1 and CDR2: KGHSH, LQKENI. CDR3 size: 13 residues.

The chain uses TRBV18 and TRBJ2-1; D may be TRBD1 (5 bases). The receptor was derived from a woman aged 25 to 39 with acute COVID-19. Specimen: PBMCs or T cells enriched from blood (not recorded which). The CDR3 region has the DNA TGTGCCAGCTCACTTCAGGGTTACAATGAGCAGTTCTTC. It specifies CASSLQGYNEQFF.